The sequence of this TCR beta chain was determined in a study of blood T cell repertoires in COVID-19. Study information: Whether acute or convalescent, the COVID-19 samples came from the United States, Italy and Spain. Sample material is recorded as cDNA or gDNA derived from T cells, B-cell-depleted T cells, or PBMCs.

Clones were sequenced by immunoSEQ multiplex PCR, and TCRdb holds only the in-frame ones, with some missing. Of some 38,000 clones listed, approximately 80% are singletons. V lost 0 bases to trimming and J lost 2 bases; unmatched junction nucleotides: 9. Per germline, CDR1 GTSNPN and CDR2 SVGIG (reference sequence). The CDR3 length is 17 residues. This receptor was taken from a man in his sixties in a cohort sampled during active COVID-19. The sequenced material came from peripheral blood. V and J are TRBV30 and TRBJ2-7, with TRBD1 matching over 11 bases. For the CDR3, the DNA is TGTGCCTGGAGTGTAATCCTGTGGGACAGGGGGGCCTACGAGCAGTACTTC. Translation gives CAWSVILWDRGAYEQYF.